This TCR beta chain was profiled in a study of blood T cell repertoires in COVID-19 (dated by TCRdb to 2018 to 2021). Background for the entire study: Samples from collaborators originated in the United States, Italy and Spain and spanned both the acute and convalescent phases of COVID-19. The dataset comprised deeply sampled blood TCRbeta repertoires from subjects exposed to, actively infected with, or recovered from COVID-19. Samples were obtained from the ongoing ImmuneRACE study (first 160 participants) and from about 1,300 subjects provided by 6 global collaborators. The prospective study material was composed of cDNA or gDNA derived from T cells, B-cell-depleted T cells, or PBMCs. Where HLA class I and class II types were available, the types were taken from metadata supplied by the sample provider, not from assay-based typing. The sample metadata nearly always contained a de-identified subject ID, COVID-19 status, age in years and sex. The repertoires were made available in a free public database intended to serve as a resource for research on the immune response to SARS-CoV-2. Broad study findings and their caveats: The amount of clinical and demographic metadata varied by source and participant and was provided uncurated.

TCRbeta CDR3 regions were amplified from genomic DNA by means of the immunoSEQ Assay, a bias-controlled multiplex PCR. For the original study's pipeline: Nucleated cell counts per sample were estimated from amplification of reference gene primers within the assay. To quantify the absolute abundance of each unique TCRbeta CDR3 rearrangement, sequence reads were collapsed and filtered. For each sample, productive Simpson clonality was calculated as the square root of Simpson's diversity index across productive rearrangements. Drawn from immuneACCESS, this table holds only the in-frame rearrangements with V and J called that TCRdb kept. Clones are partly lost; checked studies trace under half to an unresolved V gene and leave the rest unexplained. That table gives V, J and clone size, and the DNA gave D and trimming. The sample table contains tens of thousands of clones; only one count was recorded for around 90% of them. About 8.9% of the sample is in the top ten clones.

The collaborating institutions used their own protocols to collect whole blood in K2EDTA tubes. For TCRbeta analysis, collaborator samples were shipped as frozen whole blood, as isolated PBMCs, or as DNA extracted from either sample type. About this clone: The clone's antigen remains unknown. Per-base quality was not reported, and no clone a single base away is much larger than it.

Sequences SGHNT (CDR1) and YYREEE (CDR2) are obtained from the germline V gene (reference sequence). The CDR3, cysteine through phenylalanine, is 15 amino acids long. This entry keeps only the CDR3 DNA: 45 bases, framed from base 1. V gives up 1 base and J gives up 5 bases, and the segment between their germline ends measures 15 bases. The sample comprised peripheral blood. The sequence joins TRBV5-4 to TRBJ2-5; the best D guess is TRBD2, with 6 bases matching. The sequence was obtained from a human donor in a cohort sampled during active COVID-19. The CDR3 here reads CASSLPQGGGETQYF. The DNA is as follows: TGTGCCAGCAGCTTGCCCCAGGGAGGCGGTGAGACCCAGTACTTC.